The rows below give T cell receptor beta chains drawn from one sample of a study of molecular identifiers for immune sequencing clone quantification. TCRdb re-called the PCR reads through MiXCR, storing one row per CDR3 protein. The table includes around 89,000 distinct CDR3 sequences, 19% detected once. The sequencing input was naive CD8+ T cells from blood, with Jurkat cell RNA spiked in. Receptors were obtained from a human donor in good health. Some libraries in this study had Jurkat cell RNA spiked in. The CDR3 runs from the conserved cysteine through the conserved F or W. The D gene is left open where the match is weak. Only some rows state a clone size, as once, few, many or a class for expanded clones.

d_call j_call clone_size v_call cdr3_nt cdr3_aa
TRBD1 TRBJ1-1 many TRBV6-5 TGTGCCAGCAGTACCGGACAGGTTAACACTGAAGCTTTCTTT CASSTGQVNTEAFF
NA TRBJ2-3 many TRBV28 TGTGCCAGCAGTTTCGTTGGTAGCGGACTGACACAGGTGGAGTATTTT CASSFVGSGLTQVEYF
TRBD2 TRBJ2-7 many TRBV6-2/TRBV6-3 TGTGCCAGCAGTTACCCCTTGGTGGGACTAGCGGGGGGTCTATCGGCCTACGAGCAGTACTTC CASSYPLVGLAGGLSAYEQYF
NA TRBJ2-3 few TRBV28 TGTGCCAGCAGTTTAGACACGTTCAGCGCAGATACGCAGTATTTT CASSLDTFSADTQYF
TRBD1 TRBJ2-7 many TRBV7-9 TGTGCCAGCAGCCCACCGACAGGGGCCCGCCGCGAGCAGTACTTC CASSPPTGARREQYF
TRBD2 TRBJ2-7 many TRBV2 TGTGCCAGCAGGAGTATGCGGGAGGCCTACGAGCAGTACTTC CASRSMREAYEQYF
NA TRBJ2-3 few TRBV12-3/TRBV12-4 TGTGCCGGCAGTTCCCGCAGGGCTACAGATACGCAGTATTTT CAGSSRRATDTQYF
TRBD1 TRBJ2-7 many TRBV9 TGTGCCAGCAGCGTCTCCACCGGGACAGGGGACGAGCAGTACTTC CASSVSTGTGDEQYF
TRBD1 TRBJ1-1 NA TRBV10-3 TGTGCCTCGACCGACAGGGTATTTCTTGAAGCTTTCTTT CASTDRVFLEAFF
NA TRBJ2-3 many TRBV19 TGTGCCAGTAGTATTGGTGCCACCAGGGGCACAGATACGCAGTATTTT CASSIGATRGTDTQYF
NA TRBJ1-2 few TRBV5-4 TGTGCCAGCAGCTTGGGGCAGCCCTATGGCTACACCTTC CASSLGQPYGYTF
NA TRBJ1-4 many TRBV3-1 TGTGCCAGCAGCCAAGAAAATATTAATGAAAAACTGTTTTTT CASSQENINEKLFF
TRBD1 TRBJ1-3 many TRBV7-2 TGTGCCAGCAGCGAAGGGACAGCCTCTGGAAACACCATATATTTT CASSEGTASGNTIYF
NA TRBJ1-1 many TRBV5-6 TGTGCCAGCAGACGCCTCGGCAGGAATACTGAAGCTTTCTTT CASRRLGRNTEAFF
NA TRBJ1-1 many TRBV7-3 TGTGCCAGCAGCACGGGCCCGAACACTGAAGCTTTCTTT CASSTGPNTEAFF
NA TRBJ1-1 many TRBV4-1 TGCGCCAGCAGCCACCTGTCACCGAACACTGAAGCTTTCTTT CASSHLSPNTEAFF
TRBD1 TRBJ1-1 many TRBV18 TGTGCCAGCTCATCGCGGGACAGGGTCGACACTGAAGCTTTCTTT CASSSRDRVDTEAFF
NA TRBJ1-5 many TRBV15 TGTGCCACCAGCGGTCGGAATCAGCCCCAGCATTTT CATSGRNQPQHF
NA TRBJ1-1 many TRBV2 TGTGCCAGCAGAATGGACAGCCCCGAAGCTTTCTTT CASRMDSPEAFF
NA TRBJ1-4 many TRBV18 TGTGCCAGCTCACCACCGGAACAGGTGCCAGAAAAACTGTTTTTT CASSPPEQVPEKLFF
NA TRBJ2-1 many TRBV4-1 TGCGCCAGCAGCCAACAAACGGGGGGCAGTGAGCAGTTCTTC CASSQQTGGSEQFF
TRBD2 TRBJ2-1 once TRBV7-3 TGTGCCAGCAGCTTAGGACTAGCGCTTAGCTCCTACAATGAGCAGTTCTTC CASSLGLALSSYNEQFF
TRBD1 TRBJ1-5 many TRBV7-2 TGTGCCAGCAGCCTACACAGGGGAAGCAATCAGCCCCAGCATTTT CASSLHRGSNQPQHF
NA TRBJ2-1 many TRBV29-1 TGCAGCGTTGAAGCCCCCAATGAGCAGTTCTTC CSVEAPNEQFF
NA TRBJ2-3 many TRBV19 TGTGCCAGTAGTATTTCAGGGGTCACAGATACGCAGTATTTT CASSISGVTDTQYF
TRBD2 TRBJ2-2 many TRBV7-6 TGTGCCAGCAGCTTCGATAGCGGGTTGGTAATGGATCCCGGGGAGCTGTTTTTT CASSFDSGLVMDPGELFF
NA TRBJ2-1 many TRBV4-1 TGCGCCAGCAGCCTGGCGAATGAGCAGTTCTTC CASSLANEQFF
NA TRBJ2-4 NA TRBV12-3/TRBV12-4 TGTGCCAGCAGTTTAGGGGACACCTTAGCCAAAAACATTCAGTACTTC CASSLGDTLAKNIQYF
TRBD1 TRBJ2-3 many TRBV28 TGTGCCACCGCCGGGACAGGGGACACAGATACGCAGTATTTT CATAGTGDTDTQYF
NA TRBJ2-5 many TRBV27 TGTGCCAGCAGTTTAGCGGGCTCGGAGACCCAGTACTTC CASSLAGSETQYF
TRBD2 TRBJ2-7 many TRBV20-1 TGCAGTGCTAGAGATCGGGGGACTAGCGGCCTCTACGAGCAGTACTTC CSARDRGTSGLYEQYF
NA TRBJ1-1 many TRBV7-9 TGTGCCAGCAGCTTAAGTACGGTGAATCAAGCTTTCTTT CASSLSTVNQAFF
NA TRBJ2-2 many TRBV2 TGTGCCAGCAGTGCTCCCGCCGGGACGGGCGCCATCTCCACCGGGGAGCTGTTTTTT CASSAPAGTGAISTGELFF
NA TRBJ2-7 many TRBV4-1 TGCGCCAGCAGCTCGACGGACTACGAGCAGTACTTC CASSSTDYEQYF
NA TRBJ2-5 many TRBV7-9 TGTGCCAGCAGCTTAGCTACAGAGACCCAGTACTTC CASSLATETQYF
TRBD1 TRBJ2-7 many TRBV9 TGTGCCAGCAGCGCCCATGACAGGGCCTCCTACGAGCAGTACTTC CASSAHDRASYEQYF
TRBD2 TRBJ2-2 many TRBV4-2 TGTGCCAGCAGCCCTGGGACTAGCGGGATAGTCACCGGGGAGCTGTTTTTT CASSPGTSGIVTGELFF
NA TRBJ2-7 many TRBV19 TGTGCCAGTAGTTTCGGCAGAAACTACGAGCAGTACTTC CASSFGRNYEQYF
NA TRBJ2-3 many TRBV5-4 TGTGCCAGCAGCTTTGTAGATACGCAGTATTTT CASSFVDTQYF
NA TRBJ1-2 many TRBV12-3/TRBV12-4 TGTGCCAGCAGAACCGGGATGAACTATGGCTACACCTTC CASRTGMNYGYTF
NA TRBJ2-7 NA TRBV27 TGTGCCAGCAGTTTAGTGGGCAGCCACGAGCAGTACTTC CASSLVGSHEQYF
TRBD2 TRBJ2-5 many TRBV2 TGTGCCAGCAGCAAACCGGGACTATATCAAGAGACCCAGTACTTC CASSKPGLYQETQYF
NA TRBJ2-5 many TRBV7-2 TGTGCCAGCAGCCTTACCTCGCACCAAGAGACCCAGTACTTC CASSLTSHQETQYF
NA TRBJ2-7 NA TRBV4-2 TGTACCAGCAGCCAAAACTCATACGAGCAGTACTTC CTSSQNSYEQYF
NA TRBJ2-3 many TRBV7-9 TGTGCCAGCAGCTTAGTATTGGGTTTTAGCACAGATACGCAGTATTTT CASSLVLGFSTDTQYF
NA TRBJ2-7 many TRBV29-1 TGCAGCGTTGAAGGGGGACCGACCTACGAGCAGTACTTC CSVEGGPTYEQYF
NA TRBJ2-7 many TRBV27 TGTGCCAGCAGGCCGGGAGTTGTTTCCCACGAGCAGTACTTC CASRPGVVSHEQYF
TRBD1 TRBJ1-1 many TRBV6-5 TGTGCCAGCAGTCAATCGGACAGGGCGACGAACACTGAAGCTTTCTTT CASSQSDRATNTEAFF
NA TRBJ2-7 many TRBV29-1 TGCAGCGTTGCGGGCACCCAGGGACTCCAGCGAGGTGGTCAGTACTTC CSVAGTQGLQRGGQYF
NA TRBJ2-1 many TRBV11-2 TGTGCCAGCAGCTCAGGACTGAACCCCGAAAAGCAGTTCTTC CASSSGLNPEKQFF
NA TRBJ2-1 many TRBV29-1 TGCAGCGTTGAAGATCCCCTCAACACACAGGGACCAACCTACAATGAGCAGTTCTTC CSVEDPLNTQGPTYNEQFF